The 15 T cell receptor beta chains below were found in one sample sequenced in a study of blood T cell repertoires in COVID-19. Assay: immunoSEQ multiplex PCR; the TCRdb copy retains only in-frame clones and omits some. The sample contains 250,000 to 350,000 clones, about nine tenths of which appear only once. Material: peripheral blood. The receptor source for this set is a woman in her 30s with COVID-19, enrolled during active disease.

The chain carries TRBV30 and TRBJ1-2, with TRBD1 matching over 8 bases. Germline CDR1 reads GTSNPN; CDR2 reads SVGIG (reference sequence). The CDR3 is 12 residues long. V gave up 7 bases and J gave up 4 bases; unmatched junction bases: 5. The CDR3 DNA reads as TGTGCCTTCCCGGGACAGGTCTATGGCTACACCTTC. Translated: CAFPGQVYGYTF.

This chain's CDR3 is CATSDTGGTTGELFF. CDR3 nucleotides: TGTGCCACCAGTGATACAGGGGGCACCACCGGGGAGCTGTTTTTT. This sequence joins TRBV24-1 and TRBJ2-2; 9 positions agree with TRBD1. Unmatched junction bases numbered 2, after V lost 3 bases and J lost 4 bases. The germline CDR1 and CDR2 sequences are KGHDR and SFDVKD. CDR3 length equals 15 residues.

In regard to this clone: Other DNA sequences in this sample translate to the same CDR3. The J gene is TRBJ2-7, the V gene TRBV12-3 or TRBV12-4, with a weak D call TRBD1 (5 bases). CDR3 size: 13 residues. Trimming took 3 bases from V and 2 from J, leaving 8 bases between them. Written as DNA, the CDR3 is TGTGCCAGCAGTTTGCGGACAACCTACGAGCAGTACTTC. Its protein is CASSLRTTYEQYF.

The gene calls are TRBV19 and TRBJ2-1; TRBD2 aligns across 10 bases. The CDR3 length is 15 residues. Looked up from germline, CDR1 is LNHDA and CDR2 is SQIVND (reference sequence). After removal of 5 bases from V and 7 bases from J, the junction contained 8 bases not matched to a gene. The CDR3 bases are TGTGCCAGTAGTCCAGCTAGCGGGAGAAGAAATGAGCAGTTCTTC. Protein sequence: CASSPASGRRNEQFF.

V is TRBV7-9 and J is TRBJ1-5, with TRBD1 matching 8 bases. The CDR3 totals 15 residues. J gave up 4 bases and V 5 bases, and 7 bases lay outside the gene matches. The germline gives CDR1 SEHNR, CDR2 FQNEAQ (reference sequence). The CDR3 loop is CASSPSTGGNQPQHF. CDR3 nucleotide sequence: TGTGCCAGCAGCCCCAGCACAGGGGGGAATCAGCCCCAGCATTTT. The complete variable domain, with remaining parts taken from reference TRBV7-9 and TRBJ1-5, reads DTGVSQNPRHKITKRGQNVTFRCDPISEHNRLYWYRQTLGQGPEFLTYFQNEAQLEKSRLLSDRFSAERPKGSFSTLEIQRTEQGDSAMYLCASSPSTGGNQPQHFGDGTRLSIL.

This clone has only a few counts. The chain is built from TRBV2 and TRBJ2-6; tentatively, D is TRBD2 (6 bases). Germline-derived CDR1 and CDR2 are SNHLY and FYNNEI. The CDR3 totals 15 residues. V was shortened by 4 bases and J by 0 bases, with 7 bases between the two germline ends. The CDR3 protein is CASSVGGSGANVLTF. Written as DNA, the CDR3 is TGTGCCAGCAGTGTCGGGGGCTCTGGGGCCAACGTCCTGACTTTC.

The V gene is TRBV4-3, the J gene TRBJ2-2; D not resolved. The V end was cut by 9 bases, the J end by 2 bases, with 13 bases between. In germline, CDR1 is LGHNA, CDR2 YSLEER. This CDR3 contains 14 residues. CDR3 nucleotides: TGCGCCAGTCGGGTGGCGGTAAACACCGGGGAGCTGTTTTTT. Encoded protein: CASRVAVNTGELFF.

The rearrangement links TRBV7-8 to TRBJ2-6; D uncertain. The germline V and J ends were trimmed by 5 bases and 0 bases, with 8 bases remaining between them. CDR1 is SGHVS, CDR2 FQNEAQ, per germline. The CDR3 is 15 residues long. CDR3 coding DNA: TGTGCCAGCAGCCCCCCTAACTCTGGGGCCAACGTCCTGACTTTC. Its translation is CASSPPNSGANVLTF.

The V call is TRBV2, the J call TRBJ1-5; D uncertain. V was trimmed by 5 bases and J by 0 bases, leaving 14 bases between them. The CDR3 sequence is 16 residues long. Looked up from germline, CDR1 is SNHLY and CDR2 is FYNNEI. CDR3 nucleotides: TGTGCCAGCAGTCCCGAGAGCCTTTATAGCAATCAGCCCCAGCATTTT. Amino acid sequence: CASSPESLYSNQPQHF.

The chain uses TRBV6-4 and TRBJ1-4, with 8 bases aligning to TRBD1. CDR1 MRHNA and CDR2 SNTAGT come from the germline V gene. The V segment lost 3 bases and the J segment 7 bases; nucleotides outside the gene matches: 4. The CDR3 sequence is 14 residues long. In DNA, the CDR3 is TGTGCCAGCAGTGAAGGACAGGGTACTGAAAAACTGTTTTTT. It specifies CASSEGQGTEKLFF.

This sequence joins TRBV2 and TRBJ2-1, with TRBD2 matching 7 bases. The CDR3 covers 18 residues. CDR1 is SNHLY, CDR2 FYNNEI, per germline. The V and J ends lost 6 bases and 2 bases, in that order; junction bases with no gene match: 16. For the CDR3, the DNA is TGTGCCAGCAGCGCTCGACCGGGCTTTGGGGGGGCCTACAATGAGCAGTTCTTC. Amino acid sequence: CASSARPGFGGAYNEQFF.

As DNA, the CDR3 is TGTGCCAACTCCGGGACAGACTACGAGCAGTACTTC. This codes for CANSGTDYEQYF. The chain couples TRBV6-5 to TRBJ2-7; TRBD1 matches at 7 bases. V was pared by 10 bases and J by 3 bases, with 6 bases of the junction left unmatched. CDR1 and CDR2 from the germline V gene are MNHEY and SVGAGI. This CDR3 region has 12 residues.

The V gene is TRBV27, the J gene TRBJ2-1; the match to TRBD2 covers 13 bases. Germline trimming cut 6 bases from V and 5 bases from J; bases unmatched to any gene: 7. The CDR3 totals 16 residues. Germline assignment: CDR1 MNHEY and CDR2 SMNVEV (reference sequence). In DNA form, the CDR3 reads TGTGCCAGCAGCGTGGGACTAGCGGGATATCACAATGAGCAGTTCTTC. Its protein is CASSVGLAGYHNEQFF.

As DNA, the CDR3 is TGTGCCAGTAGCTTACACAGAGACAGGGGATATAACTATGGCTACACCTTC. Its protein is CASSLHRDRGYNYGYTF. The V gene is TRBV19, the J gene TRBJ1-2; 8 bases are shared with TRBD1. Germline loops: CDR1 LNHDA, CDR2 SQIVND (reference sequence). The CDR3 consists of 17 residues. Trimming took 6 bases from V and 1 from J; bases not matched to a gene: 13.

The V call is TRBV11-2, the J call TRBJ2-1, with 7 bases lining up with TRBD1. From germline, CDR1 is SGHAT and CDR2 FQNNGV. V lost 4 bases, J lost 4 bases, and 7 bases stayed unmatched. The CDR3 sequence is 15 residues long. The CDR3 region is CASSSDRWVYNEQFF. In nucleotides, the CDR3 is TGTGCCAGCAGCTCGGACAGGTGGGTGTACAATGAGCAGTTCTTC. Together with reference TRBV11-2 and TRBJ2-1, the CDR3 gives the full variable domain: EAGVAQSPRYKIIEKRQSVAFWCNPISGHATLYWYQQILGQGPKLLIQFQNNGVVDDSQLPKDRFSAERLKGVDSTLKIQPAKLEDSAVYLCASSSDRWVYNEQFFGPGTRLTVL.